This T cell receptor (beta chain) is from a study of human thymus T cells. The CDR3 is 15 residues long. Germline lookup yields CDR1 SNHLY and CDR2 FYNNEI. With 3 bases removed from V and 6 bases from J, the gap between germline ends came to 15 bases. TCRdb keeps only in-frame clones here, not all; method: immunoSEQ multiplex PCR. The sample records 120,000 or so clones, around 96% being singletons. Corrective cardiac operations yielded the resected thymus tissue. The rearrangement uses TRBV2 and TRBJ1-5, with D possibly being TRBD1 (6 bases). The sample taken for sequencing was thymus tissue. This clonotype was obtained from a boy in the first two years of life with a congenital heart defect but otherwise immunologically healthy. The CDR3 sequence is CASSDRDTHPQPQHF. The CDR3 DNA reads TGTGCCAGCAGTGATCGGGACACCCACCCTCAGCCCCAGCATTTT. Drawing the rest from reference TRBV2 and TRBJ1-5, the complete variable domain is EPEVTQTPSHQVTQMGQEVILRCVPISNHLYFYWYRQILGQKVEFLVSFYNNEISEKSEIFDDQFSVERPDGSNFTLKIRSTKLEDSAMYFCASSDRDTHPQPQHFGDGTRLSIL.